The 12 T cell receptor beta chains in this list originate from one sample, sequenced in a study of blood T cell repertoires in COVID-19. This table comes from immunoSEQ multiplex PCR, and its TCRdb copy is limited to in-frame clones, with some not included. The sample has around 78,000 clones, 90% seen once; the top ten hold more than 0.85%. Sequencing was done on a sample of peripheral blood. Source of these receptors: a woman between 50 and 59 years old in a cohort sampled during active COVID-19.

The V gene is TRBV25-1, the J gene TRBJ1-6, with no clear D. CDR3 length: 13 amino acids. The germline V and J ends were trimmed by 6 bases and 14 bases, with 17 bases remaining between them. Germline V CDR1 and CDR2: MGHDK, SYGVNS. The CDR3 bases are TGTGCCAGCAGCGCCCTAGGCCTGGCGTCCCTCCACTTT. Its protein product is CASSALGLASLHF. The variable domain in full, with the rest retrieved from reference TRBV25-1 and TRBJ1-6, is EADIYQTPRYLVIGTGKKITLECSQTMGHDKMYWYQQDPGMELHLIHYSYGVNSTEKGDLSSESTVSRIRTEHFPLTLESARPSHTSQYLCASSALGLASLHFGNGTRLTVT.

The gene calls are TRBV9 and TRBJ2-1; 13 nucleotides match TRBD2. CDR1 is SGDLS and CDR2 is YYNGEE in the germline V gene. The CDR3 covers 18 residues. With 4 bases clipped from V and 8 bases from J, the junction kept 15 bases outside the gene matches. The CDR3 DNA is TGTGCCAGCAGCTCTTCCTGGACTAGCGGGAGCCCCATGGATGAGCAGTTCTTC. Its protein product is CASSSSWTSGSPMDEQFF.

A single count supports this clone. The CDR3 protein is CSASPTSGSMETQYF. The CDR3 nucleotides are TGCAGTGCTAGTCCAACTAGCGGGAGTATGGAGACCCAGTACTTC. This rearrangement joins TRBV20-1 to TRBJ2-5, with TRBD2 identical over 11 bases. V dropped 3 bases and J dropped 5; count of bases not matched to a gene: 8. Germline loops: CDR1 DFQATT, CDR2 SNEGSKA (reference sequence). This CDR3 comprises 15 residues.

The V gene is TRBV2, the J gene TRBJ1-6; a possible D gene is TRBD1 (6 bases). CDR1 is SNHLY, CDR2 FYNNEI, per germline. Trimming stripped 5 bases from V and 7 bases from J, with 15 bases between. The CDR3 covers 15 residues. This CDR3 reads CASSTGGGANSPLHF. DNA for the CDR3: TGTGCCAGCAGTACCGGGGGGGGCGCCAATTCACCCCTCCACTTT.

The chain recombines TRBV6-5 with TRBJ2-7; D is unresolved. Deletions cut 5 bases from V and 4 bases from J, with 9 bases between. CDR3 length: 12 residues. Germline lookup yields CDR1 MNHEY and CDR2 SVGAGI. The CDR3 sequence is CASSLLEYEQYF. DNA of the CDR3: TGTGCCAGCAGTCTTCTGGAGTACGAGCAGTACTTC.

V and J are TRBV5-1 and TRBJ2-1; 15 positions agree with TRBD2. The CDR3 has 16 residues. Trimming cost V 4 bases and J 10 bases; bases outside gene matches: 9. Germline values: CDR1 SGHRS, CDR2 YFSETQ. The CDR3 reads CASSPWTSGRAGEQFF. CDR3 sequence (DNA): TGCGCCAGCAGCCCTTGGACTAGCGGGAGGGCCGGCGAGCAGTTCTTC.

The chain is built from TRBV30 and TRBJ2-1, with 9 positions matching TRBD2. CDR1 and CDR2 from the germline V gene are GTSNPN and SVGIG (reference sequence). This CDR3 has 15 residues. Trimming cost V 3 bases and J 4 bases; bases outside gene matches: 7. The CDR3 bases are TGTGCCTGGAGAATACCTAGCGGGGTTTACAATGAGCAGTTCTTC. As protein: CAWRIPSGVYNEQFF.

The chain couples TRBV6-6 to TRBJ2-1; weak D call: TRBD1 (6 bases). The CDR3 contains 13 residues. V dropped 2 bases and J dropped 8 bases, with 10 bases sitting between them. Germline V gives CDR1 MNHNY, CDR2 SVGAGI (reference sequence). The CDR3 is CASSYTRGYEQFF. CDR3 bases: TGTGCCAGCAGTTACACGAGGGGGTATGAGCAGTTCTTC.

V usage is TRBV28 and J usage is TRBJ2-7, with 7 bases identical to TRBD2. The V segment lost 5 bases and the J segment 0 bases; nucleotides outside the gene matches: 7. The CDR3 totals 15 residues. Per the germline V gene, CDR1 is MDHEN and CDR2 is SYDVKM. CDR3: CASSVLAGGSYEQYF. DNA for the CDR3: TGTGCCAGCAGTGTCTTAGCGGGCGGCTCCTACGAGCAGTACTTC. The full variable domain, with the rest looked up from reference TRBV28 and TRBJ2-7, is DVKVTQSSRYLVKRTGEKVFLECVQDMDHENMFWYRQDPGLGLRLIYFSYDVKMKEKGDIPEGYSVSREKKERFSLILESASTNQTSMYLCASSVLAGGSYEQYFGPGTRLTVT.

This clone occurred once. The rearrangement joins TRBV3-1 (or the pseudogene TRBV3-2) to TRBJ1-4; TRBD1 is a possible D gene (5 bases). Trimming stripped 4 bases from V and 0 bases from J, with 12 bases between. The CDR3 totals 16 residues. Per germline, CDR1 LGHDT and CDR2 YNNKEL (reference sequence). The CDR3 nucleotides are TGTGCCAGCAGCCCCTCGCGGACAACAACTAATGAAAAACTGTTTTTT. Residues: CASSPSRTTTNEKLFF.

This chain uses TRBV18 with TRBJ1-1; a weak D match, TRBD1 (5 bases). Germline V CDR1 and CDR2: KGHSH, LQKENI. This CDR3 has 15 amino acids. Trimming pared 3 bases from V and 0 bases from J, leaving 11 bases between. CDR3 sequence reads: CASSPREGLNTEAFF. DNA of the CDR3: TGTGCCAGCTCACCTCGGGAGGGACTGAACACTGAAGCTTTCTTT.

This chain uses TRBV27 with TRBJ2-1; 8 positions match TRBD2. With 6 bases clipped from V and 9 bases from J, the junction kept 13 bases outside the gene matches. The CDR3 is 15 amino acids. Germline V gene sequence: CDR1 MNHEY, CDR2 SMNVEV (reference sequence). CDR3 DNA sequence: TGTGCCAGCAGCTCTCGGGAGGGTCCTGTGGGTGAGCAGTTCTTC. Its protein product is CASSSREGPVGEQFF.